This TCR beta chain was profiled in a study of T cell responses to AZD1222 COVID-19 vaccine (dated by TCRdb to about 2021). Background for the entire study: AZD1222 recipients whose second dose came at about 4 weeks and those whose second dose came at about 12 weeks were combined into one group, since spike-specific TCR depth and breadth did not differ between the two schedules. TCR sequencing covered 230 or so trial participants: about 210 given two doses of AZD1222 and around 25 given two doses of MenACWY control vaccine. Trial participants were enrolled into age subgroups of 18-55, 56-69 and 70-plus years, which contained approximately 150, 30 and 60 TCR-sequenced participants, respectively.

General study outcomes and caveats: CD4 TCRs associated with the vaccine covered the entire spike protein, and the dominant responses were in regions 160-218 and 743-854. No day 14 peak-response samples were available, so repertoires were characterized only after the peak T cell response. After two AZD1222 doses, spike-specific TCR breadth and depth were significantly higher than at day 0 and than in MenACWY recipients. The 56-69-year group was small, and its depth increase did not reach significance, likely because of low power. Participants were mostly white British and included more females than males, and it was suggested by the authors that clonal diversity may have been underestimated. Nearly half of unique spike-specific TCRs reportedly recognized epitopes outside regions mutated in the B.1.351 and B.1.1.7 variants. Only six AZD1222 recipients were SARS-CoV-2 seropositive at baseline, limiting conclusions about previously exposed vaccinees.

Turning to this clone: The antigen it recognizes is unknown. Base qualities were left out, and no much larger clone turns up one base away.

Deletion took 6 bases off V and 1 base off J, with a span of 13 bases between the germline ends. Taken from cysteine to phenylalanine, the CDR3 has 14 residues. The DNA shown is the 42-base CDR3, in frame from base 1. The germline V gene yields SNHLY for CDR1 and FYNNEI for CDR2. The CDR3 regions of human TCRbeta chains were analyzed by immunosequencing. The published analysis was carried out like this. TCRs in the repertoires were matched against a reference library of SARS-CoV-2-specific TCRs that had been generated with the MIRA antigen-specificity platform. Breadth was defined as the fraction of unique TCRs that were SARS-CoV-2-associated, and depth was defined as the fraction of total T cells that were SARS-CoV-2-associated. Using the MIRA data, each spike-specific TCR was mapped to the spike region that the TCR reacts to and placed in a CD4 or CD8 class. Log10-transformed breadth and depth values were compared by one-way ANOVA with Sidak's multiple comparisons tests. What TCRdb holds here is the immuneACCESS table cut down to in-frame rearrangements. Part of the clones is not present; checked against another copy, under half of the missing clones reflect an unresolved V gene, and the others are unexplained. V, J and clone size reflect that table, while D and trimming were determined from the DNA. In all, the sample holds about 140,000 clones, and roughly 90% of those were seen once. The leading ten clones occupy 5.5% of the sample.

The intended sense of this specimen's time point label: baseline before first vaccination. Vaccinee samples were obtained from the UK trials COV001 and COV002, which included a single-blind randomized controlled phase 2/3 trial of AZD1222 (ChAdOx1 nCoV-19) in healthy adults. Trial participant PBMC samples were collected at day 0 and day 28 after the second dose for TCRbeta chain sequencing. This clonotype originated in an adult in good health. Sequenced here: peripheral blood, sampled on day 0 of AZD1222 vaccination. The chain uses TRBV2 and TRBJ2-7, with the D gene uncertain. The CDR3 amino acid sequence is: CASSLPGPSYEQYF. The sequence in DNA is TGTGCCAGCAGCCTCCCTGGCCCTTCCTACGAGCAGTACTTC.